This T cell receptor (beta chain) was observed in a study of blood T cell repertoires in COVID-19. Study information: The cDNA or gDNA used as material had been derived from T cells, B-cell-depleted T cells, or PBMCs.

Germline V lookup: CDR1 LGHDT, CDR2 YNNKEL (reference sequence). This CDR3 contains 15 residues. V was clipped by 4 bases and J by 4 bases; unmatched bases: 5. Original methodology: Researchers report that nucleated cell counts were estimated from reference gene primer amplification. Only in-frame clones appear in the TCRdb table, and some are missing; sequencing was by immunoSEQ multiplex PCR. D and trimming were read from the DNA, whereas the V and J calls and clone size are those reported in that table. The top ten clones hold about 4.8% of a sample with 210,000 or so clones, approximately 89% of them seen once. This clone was picked up one time.

This chain uses TRBV3-1 (or the pseudogene TRBV3-2) with TRBJ2-1; 9 bases are shared with TRBD2. The clonotype was recovered from a woman aged 40 to 49 with acute or convalescent COVID-19. The sample was peripheral blood. CDR3 nucleotide sequence: TGTGCCAGCAGCCGCGGGGGGGCGGCGTACAATGAGCAGTTCTTC. Its translation: CASSRGGAAYNEQFF.